This TCR beta chain was observed in a study of response to subunit inactivated influenza vaccine. Looked up from germline, CDR1 is LNHNV and CDR2 is YYDKDF (reference sequence). The V and J ends lost 0 bases and 8 bases respectively, with 11 bases between them. This CDR3 comprises 14 residues. Whole-study results and caveats: Authors suggested each seasonal influenza vaccination recruits few new T cells.

One entry per CDR3 protein results from TCRdb running MiXCR on the RT-PCR reads. The sample has some 640,000 distinct CDR3 sequences, approximately 14% seen once. About this clonotype: Its antigen is still unknown.

The gene calls are TRBV15 and TRBJ2-1; D is unclear. Source: PBMCs from blood, taken less than 15 days before vaccination. This TCR derives from a man over 45 who received an inactivated influenza vaccine. CDR3 nucleotide sequence: TGTGCCACCAGCAGAGATCCAGGAGTCGATGAGCAGTTCTTC. The encoded protein is CATSRDPGVDEQFF.